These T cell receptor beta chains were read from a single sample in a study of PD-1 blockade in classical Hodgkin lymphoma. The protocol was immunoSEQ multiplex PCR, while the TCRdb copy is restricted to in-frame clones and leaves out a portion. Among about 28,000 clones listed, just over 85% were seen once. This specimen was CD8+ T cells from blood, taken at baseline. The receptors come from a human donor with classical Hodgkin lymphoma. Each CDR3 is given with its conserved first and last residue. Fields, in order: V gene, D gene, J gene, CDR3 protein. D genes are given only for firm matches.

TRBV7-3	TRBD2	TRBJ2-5	CASSLNGVAGGETQYF
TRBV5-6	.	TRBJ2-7	CASSLGDGGYEQYF
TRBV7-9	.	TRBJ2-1	CASSWNSIPYNEQFF
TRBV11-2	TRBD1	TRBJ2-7	CASSFAGGTYEQYF
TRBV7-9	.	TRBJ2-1	CASSFQPGPSGNEQFF
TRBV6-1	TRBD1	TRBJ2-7	CASRGTGFRYEQYF
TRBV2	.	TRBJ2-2	CASILTTGELFF
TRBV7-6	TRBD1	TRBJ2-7	CASSATGGPYEQYF
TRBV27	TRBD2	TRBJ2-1	CASSLASGGLLAYNEQFF
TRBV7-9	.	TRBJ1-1	CASSPNTSPNTEAFF
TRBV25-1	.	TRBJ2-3	CATTPGSWDTQYF
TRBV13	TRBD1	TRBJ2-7	CASSLAPGQGEDEQYF
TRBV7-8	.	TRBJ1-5	CASSLDFKTVPYQPQHF
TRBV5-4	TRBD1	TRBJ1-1	CASTDRGLGEAFF
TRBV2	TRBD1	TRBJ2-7	CASFRDSTYEQYF
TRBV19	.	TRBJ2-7	CARGRASYEQYF
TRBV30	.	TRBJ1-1	CAWRIEAFF
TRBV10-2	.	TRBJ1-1	CASSPAGPTYEAFF
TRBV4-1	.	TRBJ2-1	CASREGGNEQFF
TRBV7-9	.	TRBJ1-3	CASSLGVAGRDGNTIYF
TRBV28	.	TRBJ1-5	CASIQGITSNQPQHF
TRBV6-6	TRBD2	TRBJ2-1	CASSYAGGGDEQFF
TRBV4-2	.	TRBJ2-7	CASSQNTGIYEQYF
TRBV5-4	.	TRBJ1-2	CASSPGYGDYGYTF
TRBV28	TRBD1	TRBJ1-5	CASSLWYRGARGGNQPQHF
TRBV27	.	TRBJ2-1	CASSFSRVNEQFF
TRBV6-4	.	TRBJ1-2	CASSPREGHYGYTF
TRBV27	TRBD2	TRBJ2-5	CASSHRAGGRRETQYF